This paragraph reports one T cell receptor beta chain. In the authors' methods: Nucleated cell number was recorded as an estimate derived from reference gene primer amplification. Produced via immunoSEQ multiplex PCR; TCRdb's table is partial and in-frame only. From that table come the V and J calls and clone size; the DNA was used to work out D and trimming. The repertoire holds roughly 300,000 clones, with roughly 87% as singletons. This sample is part of a study of blood T cell repertoires in COVID-19. About the study: The origin of the acute and convalescent COVID-19 samples was the United States, Italy and Spain. Sources were T cells, B-cell-depleted T cells, or PBMCs; the material itself was cDNA or gDNA.

This TCR derives from a young man with active or convalescent COVID-19. Sequenced material: peripheral blood.

The chain's CDR3 is CASSLSGGPNYGYTF. Written as DNA, the CDR3 is TGTGCCAGCAGCCTCTCGGGGGGCCCTAACTATGGCTACACCTTC. V gene TRBV7-9 combines with J gene TRBJ1-2, with D perhaps matching TRBD1 (6 bases). V shed 5 bases and J shed 0 bases, with 13 bases lying between them. Germline CDR1 SEHNR, CDR2 FQNEAQ (reference sequence). This CDR3 spans 15 amino acids.